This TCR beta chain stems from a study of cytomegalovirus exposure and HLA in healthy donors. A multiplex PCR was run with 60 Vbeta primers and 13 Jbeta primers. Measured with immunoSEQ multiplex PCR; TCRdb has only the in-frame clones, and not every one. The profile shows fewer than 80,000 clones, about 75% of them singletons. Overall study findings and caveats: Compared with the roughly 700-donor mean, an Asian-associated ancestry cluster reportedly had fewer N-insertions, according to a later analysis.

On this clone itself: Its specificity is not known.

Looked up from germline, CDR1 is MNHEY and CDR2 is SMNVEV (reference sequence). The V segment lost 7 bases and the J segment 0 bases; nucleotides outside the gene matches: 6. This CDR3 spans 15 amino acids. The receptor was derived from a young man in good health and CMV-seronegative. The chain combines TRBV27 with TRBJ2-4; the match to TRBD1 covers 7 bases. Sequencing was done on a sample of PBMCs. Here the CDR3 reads CASTDRVLAKNIQYF. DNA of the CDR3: TGTGCCAGCACTGACAGGGTACTAGCCAAAAACATTCAGTACTTC.